This record looks at one TCR beta chain sequence and its context. The repertoire was sequenced with immunoSEQ multiplex PCR; TCRdb's copy has only in-frame clones and lacks some. The repertoire includes fewer than 200,000 clones, about 87% of them detected once, and 3% to 4.5% sits in the top ten. This specimen belongs to a study of blood T cell repertoires in COVID-19. V lost 0 bases to trimming and J lost 5 bases, with 12 bases between them. CDR1 is LGHNA and CDR2 is YSLEER in the germline V gene. The CDR3 consists of 15 residues. The sample comprised peripheral blood. The V gene is TRBV4-3, the J gene TRBJ2-3, with TRBD1 as a possible D gene (5 bases). This TCR was sampled from a woman aged 60 to 75 who had recovered from COVID-19. CDR3 region: CASSQEGSRGDTQYF. CDR3 bases: TGCGCCAGCAGCCAAGAAGGATCTAGGGGAGATACGCAGTATTTT.